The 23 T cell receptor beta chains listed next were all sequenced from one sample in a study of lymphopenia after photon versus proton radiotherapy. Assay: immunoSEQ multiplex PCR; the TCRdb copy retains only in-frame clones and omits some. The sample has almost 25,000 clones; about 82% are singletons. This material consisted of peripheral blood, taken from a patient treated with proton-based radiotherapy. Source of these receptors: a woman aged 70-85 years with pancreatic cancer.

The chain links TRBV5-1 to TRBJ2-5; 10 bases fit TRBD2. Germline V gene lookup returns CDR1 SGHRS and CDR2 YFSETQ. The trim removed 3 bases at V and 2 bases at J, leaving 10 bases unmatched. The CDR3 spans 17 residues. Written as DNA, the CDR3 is TGCGCCAGCAGCTCATATATCCAGACTAGCGGGCAAGAGACCCAGTACTTC. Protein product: CASSSYIQTSGQETQYF.

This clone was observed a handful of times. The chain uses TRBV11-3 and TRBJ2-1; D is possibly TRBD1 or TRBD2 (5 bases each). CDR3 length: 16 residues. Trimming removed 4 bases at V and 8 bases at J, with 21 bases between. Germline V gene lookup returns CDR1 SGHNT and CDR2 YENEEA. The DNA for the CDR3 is TGTGCCAGCAGCTCGTTTGAGGGATTAGGGGTTGATGAGCAGTTCTTC. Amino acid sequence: CASSSFEGLGVDEQFF.

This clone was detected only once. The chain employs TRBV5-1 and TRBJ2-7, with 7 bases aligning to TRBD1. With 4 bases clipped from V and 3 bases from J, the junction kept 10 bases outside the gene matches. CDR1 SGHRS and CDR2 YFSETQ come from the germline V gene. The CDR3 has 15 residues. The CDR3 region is CASSQTGSGNYEQYF. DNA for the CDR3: TGCGCCAGCAGCCAGACAGGGTCCGGTAACTACGAGCAGTACTTC.

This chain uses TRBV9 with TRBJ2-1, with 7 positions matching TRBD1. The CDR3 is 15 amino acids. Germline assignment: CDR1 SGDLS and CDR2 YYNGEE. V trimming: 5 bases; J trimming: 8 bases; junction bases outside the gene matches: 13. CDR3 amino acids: CASSPLRQGRDEQFF. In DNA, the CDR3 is TGTGCCAGCAGTCCTCTTCGACAGGGTCGAGATGAGCAGTTCTTC.

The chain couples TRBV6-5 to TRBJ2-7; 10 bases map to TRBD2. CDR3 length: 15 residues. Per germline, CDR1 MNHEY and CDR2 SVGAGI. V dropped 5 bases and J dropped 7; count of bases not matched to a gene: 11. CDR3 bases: TGTGCCAGCAGTGGTGGTGGAGCGGGAGGGTGGGAGCAGTACTTC. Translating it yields CASSGGGAGGWEQYF.

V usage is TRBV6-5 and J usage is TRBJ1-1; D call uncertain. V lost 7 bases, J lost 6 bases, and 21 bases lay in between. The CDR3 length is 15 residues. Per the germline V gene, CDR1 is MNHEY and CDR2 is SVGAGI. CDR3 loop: CASTNIRTPGAEAFF. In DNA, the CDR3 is TGTGCCAGCACTAACATCCGGACCCCCGGGGCTGAAGCTTTCTTT.

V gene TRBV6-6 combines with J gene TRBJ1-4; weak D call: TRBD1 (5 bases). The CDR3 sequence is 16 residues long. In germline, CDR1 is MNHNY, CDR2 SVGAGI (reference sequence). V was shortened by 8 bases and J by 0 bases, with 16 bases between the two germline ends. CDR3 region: CASGRRGAATNEKLFF. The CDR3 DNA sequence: TGTGCCAGCGGTCGGAGAGGGGCGGCAACTAATGAAAAACTGTTTTTT.

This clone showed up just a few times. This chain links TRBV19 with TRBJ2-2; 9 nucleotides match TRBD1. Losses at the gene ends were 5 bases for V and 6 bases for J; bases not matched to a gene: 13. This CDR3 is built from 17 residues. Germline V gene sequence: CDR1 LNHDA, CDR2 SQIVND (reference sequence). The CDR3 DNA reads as TGTGCCAGTAGTTCCCAGTACGGACAGGGGACACCCGGGGAGCTGTTTTTT. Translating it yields CASSSQYGQGTPGELFF.

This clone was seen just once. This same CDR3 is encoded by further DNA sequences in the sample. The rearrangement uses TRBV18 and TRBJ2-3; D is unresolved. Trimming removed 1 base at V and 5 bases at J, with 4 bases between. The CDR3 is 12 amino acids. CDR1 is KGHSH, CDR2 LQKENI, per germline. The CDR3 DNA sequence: TGTGCCAGCTCACCACAGGTAGATACGCAGTATTTT. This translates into CASSPQVDTQYF.

The DNA of the CDR3 is TGTGCCAGCAGTGAAGCGTCGAAGCTGTTTTTT. Amino acids: CASSEASKLFF. The chain joins TRBV2 to TRBJ2-2; D gene uncertain. CDR3 length: 11 amino acids. V lost 0 bases and J lost 12, with 5 bases in between. Germline loops: CDR1 SNHLY, CDR2 FYNNEI.

CDR3 residues: CASSRGTSGRANTGELFF. CDR3 bases: TGTGCCAGCAGCCGAGGGACTAGCGGGAGGGCCAACACCGGGGAGCTGTTTTTT. The rearrangement joins TRBV4-2 to TRBJ2-2; TRBD2 matches 16 bases. The V gene's germline CDR1 is LGHNA and CDR2 YNFKEQ. J lost 2 bases, V lost 4 bases, and 4 bases had no gene match. This CDR3 has 18 residues.

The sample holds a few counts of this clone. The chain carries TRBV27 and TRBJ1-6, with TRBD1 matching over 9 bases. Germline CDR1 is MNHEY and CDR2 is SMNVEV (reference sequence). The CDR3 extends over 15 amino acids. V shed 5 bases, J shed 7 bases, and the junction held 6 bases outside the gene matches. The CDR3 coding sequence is TGTGCCAGCAGTGCCTGGGACAGGGACAATTCACCCCTCCACTTT. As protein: CASSAWDRDNSPLHF.

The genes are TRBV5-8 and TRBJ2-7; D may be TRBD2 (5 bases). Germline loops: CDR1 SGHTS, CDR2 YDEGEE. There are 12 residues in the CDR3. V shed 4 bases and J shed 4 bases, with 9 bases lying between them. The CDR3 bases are TGTGCCAGCAGCCAAGGAGGATACGAGCAGTACTTC. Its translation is CASSQGGYEQYF.

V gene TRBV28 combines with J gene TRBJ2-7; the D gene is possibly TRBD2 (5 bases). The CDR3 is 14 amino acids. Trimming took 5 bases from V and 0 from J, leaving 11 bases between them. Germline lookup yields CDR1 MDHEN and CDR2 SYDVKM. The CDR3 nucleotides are TGTGCCAGCAGTCCCGTGGGGAGCTCCTACGAGCAGTACTTC. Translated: CASSPVGSSYEQYF.

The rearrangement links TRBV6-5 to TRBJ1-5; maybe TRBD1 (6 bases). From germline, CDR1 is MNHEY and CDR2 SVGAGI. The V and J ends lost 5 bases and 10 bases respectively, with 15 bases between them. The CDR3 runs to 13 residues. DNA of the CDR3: TGTGCCAGCAGTCAAACCCCGGACAGTCCCCAGCATTTT. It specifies CASSQTPDSPQHF.

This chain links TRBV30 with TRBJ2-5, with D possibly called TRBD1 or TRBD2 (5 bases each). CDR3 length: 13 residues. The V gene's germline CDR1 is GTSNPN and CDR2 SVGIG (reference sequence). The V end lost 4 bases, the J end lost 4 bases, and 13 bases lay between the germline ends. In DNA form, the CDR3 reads TGTGCCTGGATCTCTGGGGGTGGAGAGACCCAGTACTTC. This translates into CAWISGGGETQYF.

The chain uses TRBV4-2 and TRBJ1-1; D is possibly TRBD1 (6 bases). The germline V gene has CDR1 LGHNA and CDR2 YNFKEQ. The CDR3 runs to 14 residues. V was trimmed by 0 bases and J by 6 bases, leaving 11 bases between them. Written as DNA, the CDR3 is TGTGCCAGCAGCCAAGATCGGCGGGGGCCTGAAGCTTTCTTT. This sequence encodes CASSQDRRGPEAFF.

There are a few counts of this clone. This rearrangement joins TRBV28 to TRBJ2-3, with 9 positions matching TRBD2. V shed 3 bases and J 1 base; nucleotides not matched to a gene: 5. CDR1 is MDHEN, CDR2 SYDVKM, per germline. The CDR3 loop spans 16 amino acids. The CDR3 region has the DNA TGTGCCAGCAGTTTTGTCCGGACTAGCGGCACAGATACGCAGTATTTT. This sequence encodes CASSFVRTSGTDTQYF.

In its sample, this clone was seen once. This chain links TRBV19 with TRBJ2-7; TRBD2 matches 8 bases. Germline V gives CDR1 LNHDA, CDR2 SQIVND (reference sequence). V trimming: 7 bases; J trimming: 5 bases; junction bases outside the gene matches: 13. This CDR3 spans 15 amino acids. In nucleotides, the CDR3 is TGTGCCAGTACCTCGGACGGGACTAGTTCGGACGAGCAGTACTTC. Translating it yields CASTSDGTSSDEQYF. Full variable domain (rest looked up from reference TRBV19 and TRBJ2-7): DGGITQSPKYLFRKEGQNVTLSCEQNLNHDAMYWYRQDPGQGLRLIYYSQIVNDFQKGDIAEGYSVSREKKESFPLTVTSAQKNPTAFYLCASTSDGTSSDEQYFGPGTRLTVT.

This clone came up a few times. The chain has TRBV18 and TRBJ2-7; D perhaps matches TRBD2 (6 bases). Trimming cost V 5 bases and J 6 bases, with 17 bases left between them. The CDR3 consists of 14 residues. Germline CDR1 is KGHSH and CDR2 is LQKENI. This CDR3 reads CASSNSGTSVEQYF. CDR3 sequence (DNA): TGTGCCAGCTCAAACTCAGGGACTTCCGTCGAGCAGTACTTC.

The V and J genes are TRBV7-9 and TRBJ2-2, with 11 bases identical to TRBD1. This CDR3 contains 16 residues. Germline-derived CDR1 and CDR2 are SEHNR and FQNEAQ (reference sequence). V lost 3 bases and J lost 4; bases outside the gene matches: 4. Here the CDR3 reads CASSLAGTGGTGELFF. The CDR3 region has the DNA TGTGCCAGCAGCTTGGCCGGGACAGGGGGCACCGGGGAGCTGTTTTTT.

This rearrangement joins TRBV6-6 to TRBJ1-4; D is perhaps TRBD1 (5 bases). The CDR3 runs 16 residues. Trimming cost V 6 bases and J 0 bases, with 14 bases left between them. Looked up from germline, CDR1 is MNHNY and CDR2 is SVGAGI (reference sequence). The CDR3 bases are TGTGCCAGCAGCCTCGGGGACTTCACAACTAATGAAAAACTGTTTTTT. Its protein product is CASSLGDFTTNEKLFF.

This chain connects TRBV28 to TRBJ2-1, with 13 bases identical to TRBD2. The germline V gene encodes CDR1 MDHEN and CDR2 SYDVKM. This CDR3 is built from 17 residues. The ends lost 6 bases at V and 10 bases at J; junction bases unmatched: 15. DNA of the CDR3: TGTGCCAGCAGGCCGGGACTAGCGGGACGTCCCCCCCCCGAGCAGTTCTTC. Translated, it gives CASRPGLAGRPPPEQFF.